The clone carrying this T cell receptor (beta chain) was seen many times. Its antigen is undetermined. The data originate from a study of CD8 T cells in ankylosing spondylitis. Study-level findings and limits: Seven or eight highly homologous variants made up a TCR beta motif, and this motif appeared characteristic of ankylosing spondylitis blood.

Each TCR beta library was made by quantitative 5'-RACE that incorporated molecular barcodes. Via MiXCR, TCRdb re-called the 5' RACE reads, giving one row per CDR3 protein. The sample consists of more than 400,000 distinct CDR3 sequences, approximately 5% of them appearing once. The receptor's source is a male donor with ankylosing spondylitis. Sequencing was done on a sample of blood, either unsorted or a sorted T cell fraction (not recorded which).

The CDR3 nucleotides are TGTGCTAGTGCCCCCGGCCGCTATGAGCAGTTCTTC. It codes for CASAPGRYEQFF. J is TRBJ2-1 and V is TRBV12-5; unclear D gene. This CDR3 spans 12 amino acids. V dropped 7 bases and J dropped 8 bases, with 12 bases sitting between them. Looked up from germline, CDR1 is LGHNT and CDR2 is FRNRAP.